These 9 T cell receptor beta chains share one sample of origin, sequenced in a study of CD8 T cells in Susac syndrome (dated by TCRdb to about 2019). Library preparation was by the immunoSEQ multiplex PCR assay. RNA was extracted using the RNeasy kit, and roughly 0.45 to 1 microgram was reverse transcribed with random hexamers. TCRdb itself trimmed the public reads at Q25 with fastp, ran MiXCR and retained productive beta chains. Identical CDR3 protein sequences are pooled into one entry, listed with their most common genes and DNA. Recorded for this sample are 300,000 to 350,000 distinct CDR3 sequences; roughly nine tenths of them occurred a single time. Clones ranked in the top ten supply more than 0.06% of the sample. Sequencing was performed on CD4+ T cells from PBMCs. The receptors were sampled from a human donor with multiple sclerosis.

The chain recombines TRBV28 with TRBJ2-3; tentative D call: TRBD1 (6 bases). CDR3 length: 16 residues. Germline V gene lookup returns CDR1 MDHEN and CDR2 SYDVKM. V was trimmed by 5 bases and J by 2 bases, leaving 17 bases between them. CDR3 sequence: CASSPVDRTYTDTQYF. The CDR3 nucleotides are TGTGCCAGCAGTCCCGTGGACAGAACCTACACAGATACGCAGTATTTT.

The rearrangement links TRBV5-1 to TRBJ1-1, with TRBD1 matching 9 bases. The V gene end was trimmed by 2 bases and the J gene end by 6 bases; junction bases not matched to a gene: 2. In germline, CDR1 is SGHRS, CDR2 YFSETQ. The CDR3 runs to 13 residues. This CDR3 reads CASSFNRGPEAFF. The CDR3 nucleotides read TGCGCCAGCAGCTTCAACAGGGGGCCTGAAGCTTTCTTT.

In the case of this clonotype: One junction end does not reproduce the germline sequence, and a read error may be involved. The chain uses TRBV12-3 or TRBV12-4 and TRBJ1-5; D gene uncertain. CDR3 length: 14 residues. The CDR3 DNA sequence: TGTGCCACCAGTCTCCGGACGCTAGGACAGCCCCAGCATTTT. Encoded protein: CATSLRTLGQPQHF.

This clonotype was seen once. This chain uses TRBV30 with TRBJ1-1; D gene ambiguous. V shed 1 base and J shed 1 base, with 16 bases lying between them. This CDR3 has 16 amino acids. CDR1 and CDR2 (germline): GTSNPN, SVGIG (reference sequence). The CDR3 spells CAWSDIDGGWNTEAFF. Here the CDR3 DNA reads TGTGCCTGGAGTGATATTGACGGAGGATGGAACACTGAAGCTTTCTTT. Combining the CDR3 with reference TRBV30 and TRBJ1-1 gives the whole variable domain SQTIHQWPATLVQPVGSPLSLECTVEGTSNPNLYWYRQAAGRGLQLLFYSVGIGQISSEVPQNLSASRPQDRQFILSSKKLLLSDSGFYLCAWSDIDGGWNTEAFFGQGTRLTVV.

The chain links TRBV3-1 to TRBJ2-5; D perhaps matches TRBD2 (6 bases). Trimming took 2 bases from V and 6 from J, leaving 25 bases between them. Per germline, CDR1 LGHDT and CDR2 YNNKEL (reference sequence). CDR3 length equals 18 residues. Written as DNA, the CDR3 is TGTGCCAGCAGCCAAAAAGGGGCGGAGGGTTCAGAGAGGAAGACCCAGTACTTC. Amino acid sequence: CASSQKGAEGSERKTQYF.

This chain joins TRBV12-3 or TRBV12-4 and TRBJ2-3; D is tentatively TRBD1 or TRBD2 (5 bases each). V was cut by 7 bases and J by 4 bases, with 9 bases left in between. The CDR3 contains 12 residues. In DNA, the CDR3 is TGTGCCAGCAACAGAGGGGCAGATACGCAGTATTTT. This translates into CASNRGADTQYF.

The V call is TRBV3-1, the J call TRBJ2-1, with TRBD2 as a possible D gene (5 bases). Deletions cut 0 bases from V and 4 bases from J, with 10 bases between. The CDR3 extends over 15 amino acids. Germline V gives CDR1 LGHDT, CDR2 YNNKEL (reference sequence). CDR3 bases: TGTGCCAGCAGCCAAGAGTCGGGGTTTTACAATGAGCAGTTCTTC. This encodes CASSQESGFYNEQFF.

The chain combines TRBV6-5 with TRBJ1-1, with D tentatively TRBD1 (5 bases). The CDR3 runs 13 residues. V shed 5 bases and J shed 4 bases, with 11 bases lying between them. The germline CDR1 and CDR2 sequences are MNHEY and SVGAGI. This CDR3 is CASSNGGVTEAFF. The DNA for the CDR3 is TGTGCCAGCAGTAACGGAGGGGTCACTGAAGCTTTCTTT.

This clonotype was observed a single time. The chain couples TRBV9 to TRBJ2-1, with D possibly being TRBD1 (7 bases). In germline, CDR1 is SGDLS, CDR2 YYNGEE. Trimming removed 2 bases from V and 0 bases from J, with 12 bases in between. CDR3 length: 16 amino acids. CDR3 coding DNA: TGTGCCAGCAGCGTCCGCGGGGACAGCTCCTACAATGAGCAGTTCTTC. Residues: CASSVRGDSSYNEQFF.